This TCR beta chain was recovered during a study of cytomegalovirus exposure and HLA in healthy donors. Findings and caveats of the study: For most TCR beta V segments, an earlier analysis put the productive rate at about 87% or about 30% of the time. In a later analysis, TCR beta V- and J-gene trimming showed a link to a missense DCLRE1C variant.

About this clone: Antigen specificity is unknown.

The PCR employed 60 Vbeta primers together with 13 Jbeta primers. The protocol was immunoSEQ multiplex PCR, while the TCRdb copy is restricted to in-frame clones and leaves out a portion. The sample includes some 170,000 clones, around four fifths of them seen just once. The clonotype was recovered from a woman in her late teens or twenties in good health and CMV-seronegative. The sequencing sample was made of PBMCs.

In DNA form, the CDR3 reads TGTGCCAGCAGCGGGGACAGGAGACTCTCTGGAAACACCATATATTTT. Residues: CASSGDRRLSGNTIYF. This rearrangement joins TRBV5-5 to TRBJ1-3, with 8 positions matching TRBD1. The CDR3 totals 16 residues. Germline CDR1 and CDR2: SGHKS and YYEKEE (reference sequence). V lost 4 bases to trimming and J lost 0 bases; unmatched junction nucleotides: 6.